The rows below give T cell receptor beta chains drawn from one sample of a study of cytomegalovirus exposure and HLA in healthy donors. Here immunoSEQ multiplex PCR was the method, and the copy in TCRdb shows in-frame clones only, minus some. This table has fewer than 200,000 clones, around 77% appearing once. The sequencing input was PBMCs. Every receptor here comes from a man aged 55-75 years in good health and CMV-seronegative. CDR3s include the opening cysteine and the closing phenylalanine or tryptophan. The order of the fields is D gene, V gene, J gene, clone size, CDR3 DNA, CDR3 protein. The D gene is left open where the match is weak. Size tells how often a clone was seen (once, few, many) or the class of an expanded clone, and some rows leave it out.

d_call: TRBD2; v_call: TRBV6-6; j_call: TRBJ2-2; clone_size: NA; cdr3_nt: TGTGCCAGCAGTGCTCCGGGACTAGGGGACGGGGAGCTGTTTTTT; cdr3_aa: CASSAPGLGDGELFF
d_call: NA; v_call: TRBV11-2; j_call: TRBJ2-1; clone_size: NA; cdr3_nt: TGTGCCAGCAGCTTACAAGACCAGGGTAACCTCTACAATGAGCAGTTCTTC; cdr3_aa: CASSLQDQGNLYNEQFF
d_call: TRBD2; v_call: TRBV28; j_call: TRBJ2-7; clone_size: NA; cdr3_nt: TGTGCCAGCACCACCCATAGCGGGGTAGGGGGATACGAGCAGTACTTC; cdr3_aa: CASTTHSGVGGYEQYF
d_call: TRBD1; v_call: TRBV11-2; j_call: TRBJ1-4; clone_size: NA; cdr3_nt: TGTGCCAGCAGACCTGGAGGGGGCGCTTCTAATGAAAAACTGTTTTTT; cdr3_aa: CASRPGGGASNEKLFF
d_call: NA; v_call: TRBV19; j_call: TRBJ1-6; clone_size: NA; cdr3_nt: TGTGCCAGTAGTAGGGGAATGGACAGTCCCCTCCACTTT; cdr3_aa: CASSRGMDSPLHF
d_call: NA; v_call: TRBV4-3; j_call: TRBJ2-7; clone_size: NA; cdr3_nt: TGCGCCAGCAGCCAAGAGGTCGGCAGGGGCTACGAGCAGTACTTC; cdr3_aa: CASSQEVGRGYEQYF
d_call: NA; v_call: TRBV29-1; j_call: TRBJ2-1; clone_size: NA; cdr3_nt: TGCAGCGTTGAAGATACAGGGAGGGTCTCTGGAAGTGAGCAGTTCTTC; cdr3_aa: CSVEDTGRVSGSEQFF
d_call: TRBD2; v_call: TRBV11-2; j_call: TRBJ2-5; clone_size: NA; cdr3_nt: TGTGCCAGCAGCCCGCGGACTAGCGGGAGGGCCGGGGAGACCCAGTACTTC; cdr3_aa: CASSPRTSGRAGETQYF
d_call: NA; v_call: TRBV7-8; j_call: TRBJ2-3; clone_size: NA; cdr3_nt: TGTGCCAGCAGCCAACAGTACCAAGATACGCAGTATTTT; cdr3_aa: CASSQQYQDTQYF
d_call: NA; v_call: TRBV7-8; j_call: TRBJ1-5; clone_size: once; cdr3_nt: TGTGCCAGCAGCTTAGGCCAGTTCAATCAGCCCCAGCATTTT; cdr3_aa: CASSLGQFNQPQHF
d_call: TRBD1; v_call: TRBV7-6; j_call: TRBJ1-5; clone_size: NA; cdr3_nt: TGTGCCAGCAGCTTAGGGACAGGGCTTCAGCCCCAGCATTTT; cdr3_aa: CASSLGTGLQPQHF
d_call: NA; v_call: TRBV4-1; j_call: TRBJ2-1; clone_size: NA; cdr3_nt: TGCGCCAGCAGCCAACAGGAAGCCGTGTACAATGAGCAGTTCTTC; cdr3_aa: CASSQQEAVYNEQFF
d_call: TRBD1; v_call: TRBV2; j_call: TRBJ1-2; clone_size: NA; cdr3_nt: TGTGCCAGCAGTGAACAGGGGGCGGGCTACACCTTC; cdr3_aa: CASSEQGAGYTF
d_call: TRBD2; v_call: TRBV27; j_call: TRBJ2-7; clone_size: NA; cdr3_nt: TGTGCCAGCAGCACCGGGACTAGCGGTGGCTACGAGCAGTACTTC; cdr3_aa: CASSTGTSGGYEQYF
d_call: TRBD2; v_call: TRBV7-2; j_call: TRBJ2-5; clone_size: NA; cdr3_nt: TGTGCCACTAGCCTCGGGGTTCTAGCGGGGGGGCGAGAGACCCAGTACTTC; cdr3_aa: CATSLGVLAGGRETQYF
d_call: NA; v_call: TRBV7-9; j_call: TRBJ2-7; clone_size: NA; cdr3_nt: TGTTCCAGCAGCTTAGACCGGGACATCTCCTACGAGCAGTACTTC; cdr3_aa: CSSSLDRDISYEQYF
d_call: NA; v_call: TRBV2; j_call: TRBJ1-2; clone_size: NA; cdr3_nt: TGTGCCAGCACTATCTTTGAGGGCTACACCTTC; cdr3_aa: CASTIFEGYTF
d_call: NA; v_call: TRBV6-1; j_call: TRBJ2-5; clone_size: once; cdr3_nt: TGTGCCAGCAGGGCTAGCCTGGAGACCCAGTACTTC; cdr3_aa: CASRASLETQYF
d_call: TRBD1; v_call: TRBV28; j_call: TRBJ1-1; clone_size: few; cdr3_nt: TGTGCCAGCTTCGAGGGGGCAGGGAAGGACACTGAAGCTTTCTTT; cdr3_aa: CASFEGAGKDTEAFF
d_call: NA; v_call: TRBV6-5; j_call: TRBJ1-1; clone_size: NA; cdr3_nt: TGTGCCAGCAGTTACTCCCCCTCAGGGAGGACAGCTTTCTTT; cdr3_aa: CASSYSPSGRTAFF
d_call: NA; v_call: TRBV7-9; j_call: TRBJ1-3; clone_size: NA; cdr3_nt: TGTGCCAGCAGCTTAGTGGAGAACATCTCTGGAAACACCATATATTTT; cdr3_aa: CASSLVENISGNTIYF
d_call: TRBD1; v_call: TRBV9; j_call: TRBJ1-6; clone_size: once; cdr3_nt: TGTGCCAGCAGCGTAAGACAGGGTACGGATTCACCCCTCCACTTT; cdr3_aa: CASSVRQGTDSPLHF
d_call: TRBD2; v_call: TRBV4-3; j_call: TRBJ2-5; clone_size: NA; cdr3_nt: TGCGCCAGCAGCCAAGATCTGCTAGCGGGGGGGCTAAGAGAGACCCAGTACTTC; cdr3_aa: CASSQDLLAGGLRETQYF
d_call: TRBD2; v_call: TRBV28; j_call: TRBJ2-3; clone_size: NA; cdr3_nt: TGTGCCAGCAGTTTACATCATTTAGCGGGGGACCAGCAGTATTTT; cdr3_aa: CASSLHHLAGDQQYF
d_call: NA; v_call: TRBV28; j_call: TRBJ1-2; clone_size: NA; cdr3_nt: TGTGCCAGCAGTTTATTAGAGGGCTACACCTTC; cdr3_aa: CASSLLEGYTF
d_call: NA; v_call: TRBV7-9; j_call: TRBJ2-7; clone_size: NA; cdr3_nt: TGTGCCAGCAGCTTAAGCCAGGGTCTTGGTTACGAGCAGTACTTC; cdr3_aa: CASSLSQGLGYEQYF
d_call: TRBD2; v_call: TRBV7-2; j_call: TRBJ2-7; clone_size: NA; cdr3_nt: TGTGCCAGCAGCTTACAAGGACCCGGGAGGGTGACCTACGAGCAGTACTTC; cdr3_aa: CASSLQGPGRVTYEQYF
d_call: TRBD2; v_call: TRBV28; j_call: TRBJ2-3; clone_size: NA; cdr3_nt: TGTGCCAGCAGTTTAGCGGGGGGTGCAGATACGCAGTATTTT; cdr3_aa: CASSLAGGADTQYF
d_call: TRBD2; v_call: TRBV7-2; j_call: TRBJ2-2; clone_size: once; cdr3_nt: TGTGCCAGCAGCTTTGCCGGGACTAAGAACACCGGGGAGCTGTTTTTT; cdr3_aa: CASSFAGTKNTGELFF
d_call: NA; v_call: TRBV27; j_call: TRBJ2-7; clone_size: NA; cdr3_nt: TGTGCCAGCCTTTCCGATCGGTTCGAGCAGTACTTC; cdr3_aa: CASLSDRFEQYF
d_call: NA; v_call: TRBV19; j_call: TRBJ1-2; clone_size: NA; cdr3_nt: TGTGCCAGTAGTGAGAAGGGGCGGATCTATGGCTACACCTTC; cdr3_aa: CASSEKGRIYGYTF
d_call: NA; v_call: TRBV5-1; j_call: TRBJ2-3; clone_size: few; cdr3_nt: TGCGCCAGCAGCTTGGCAGGGACTAGCACAGATACGCAGTATTTT; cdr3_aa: CASSLAGTSTDTQYF
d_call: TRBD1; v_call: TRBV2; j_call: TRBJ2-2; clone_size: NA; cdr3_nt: TGTGCCAGCAGGGGACAGATATACACCGGGGAGCTGTTTTTT; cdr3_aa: CASRGQIYTGELFF
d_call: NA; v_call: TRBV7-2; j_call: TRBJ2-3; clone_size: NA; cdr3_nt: TGTGCCAGCAGCGTCTGGTGGGGCCCCACAGATACGCAGTATTTT; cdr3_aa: CASSVWWGPTDTQYF
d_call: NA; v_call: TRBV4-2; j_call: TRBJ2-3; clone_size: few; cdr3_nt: TGTGCCAGCAGCCAAGATCTGCGGGGGCGCACAGATACGCAGTATTTT; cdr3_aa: CASSQDLRGRTDTQYF
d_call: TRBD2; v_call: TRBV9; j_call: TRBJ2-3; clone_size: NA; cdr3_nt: TGTGCCAGCAGCGATCTAGCGGGGGGGCTGTTAGATACGCAGTATTTT; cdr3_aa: CASSDLAGGLLDTQYF
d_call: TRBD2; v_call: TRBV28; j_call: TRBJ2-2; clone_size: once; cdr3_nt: TGTGCCAGCAGTTTGGGGGTCTTAGCGGGAGGGCCGGTCGGGGAGCTGTTTTTT; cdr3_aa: CASSLGVLAGGPVGELFF
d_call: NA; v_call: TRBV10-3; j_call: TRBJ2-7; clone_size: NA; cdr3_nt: TGTGCCATCAGTGACCGGACATTGTCCGGGAGAGAGCAGTACTTC; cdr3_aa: CAISDRTLSGREQYF
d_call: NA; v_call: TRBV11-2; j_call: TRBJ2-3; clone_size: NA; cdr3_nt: TGTGCCAGCAGTGGGGGCATTGATACGCAGTATTTT; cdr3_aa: CASSGGIDTQYF
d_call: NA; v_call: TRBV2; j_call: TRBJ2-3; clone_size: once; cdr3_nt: TGTGCCAGCTCCCAAGGCCTGGGGGCGGGAGATACGCAGTATTTT; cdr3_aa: CASSQGLGAGDTQYF
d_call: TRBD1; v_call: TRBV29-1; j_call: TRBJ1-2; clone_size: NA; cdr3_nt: TGCAGCGTCGAATATGGGACAGGCTATGGCTACACCTTC; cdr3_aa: CSVEYGTGYGYTF
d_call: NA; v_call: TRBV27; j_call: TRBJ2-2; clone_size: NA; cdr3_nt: TGTGCCAGCAGTGCATCCGGGACAAGAGGCGGGGAGCTGTTTTTT; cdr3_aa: CASSASGTRGGELFF
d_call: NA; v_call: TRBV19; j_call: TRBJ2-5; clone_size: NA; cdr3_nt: TGTGCCAGTCGTCCAGGGGGGCCTGTCGAGACCCAGTACTTC; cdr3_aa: CASRPGGPVETQYF
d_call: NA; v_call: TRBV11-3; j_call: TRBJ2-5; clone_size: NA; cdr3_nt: TGTGCCAGCAGCTCCGGGGGGCGGGGAGAGACCCAGTACTTC; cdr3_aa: CASSSGGRGETQYF
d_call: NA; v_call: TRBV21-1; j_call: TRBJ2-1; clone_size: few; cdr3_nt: TGTGCCAGCAGCGAGCTCCCCACCGGGACAGGGGACAATGAGCAGTTCTTC; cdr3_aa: CASSELPTGTGDNEQFF
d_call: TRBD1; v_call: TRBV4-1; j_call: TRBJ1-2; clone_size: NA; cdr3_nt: TGCGCCAGCAGTCAAGAGGGGACAGGGAACTATGGCTACACCTTC; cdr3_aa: CASSQEGTGNYGYTF
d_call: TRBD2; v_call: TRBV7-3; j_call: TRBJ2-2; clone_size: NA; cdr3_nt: TGTGCCAGCAGTTATAGCGGGGGAGACACCGGGGAGCTGTTTTTT; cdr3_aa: CASSYSGGDTGELFF
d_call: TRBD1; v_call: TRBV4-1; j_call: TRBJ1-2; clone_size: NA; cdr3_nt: TGCGCCAGCAGCCAAGAAAGGGACAGTCAGGTTGGCGCCCCGGGCTACACCTTC; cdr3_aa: CASSQERDSQVGAPGYTF
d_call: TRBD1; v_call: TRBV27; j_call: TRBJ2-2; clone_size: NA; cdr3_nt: TGTGCCAGCAGTTTATCCGACAGGGCCTACCCCGGGGAGCTGTTTTTT; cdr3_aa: CASSLSDRAYPGELFF
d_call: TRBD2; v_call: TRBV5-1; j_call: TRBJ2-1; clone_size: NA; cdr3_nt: TGCGCCAGCAGGATCGCCGTTACTAGCGGGAGTGACAATGAGCAGTTCTTC; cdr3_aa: CASRIAVTSGSDNEQFF
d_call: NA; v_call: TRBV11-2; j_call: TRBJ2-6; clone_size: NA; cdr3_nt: TGTGCCAGCAGCTTAGTTCCGGTGACTGGGGCCAACGTCCTGACTTTC; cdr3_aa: CASSLVPVTGANVLTF
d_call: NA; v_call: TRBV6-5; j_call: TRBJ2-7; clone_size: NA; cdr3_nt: TGTGCCAGCAGTTACAGGTCCGGGGTTAGCTCCTACGAGCAGTACTTC; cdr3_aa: CASSYRSGVSSYEQYF
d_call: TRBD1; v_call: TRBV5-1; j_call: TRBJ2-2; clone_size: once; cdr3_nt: TGCGCCAGCAGCTTGGCGGACAGGGGATCCGGGGAGCTGTTTTTT; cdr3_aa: CASSLADRGSGELFF